This T cell receptor beta chain derives from a study of CD8 T cells in ankylosing spondylitis. This clonotype was detected ten times or more. One entry per CDR3 protein results from TCRdb running MiXCR on the 5' RACE reads. The sample includes around 150,000 distinct CDR3 sequences, 7% to 8% of them seen just once. Deletions cut 1 base from V and 6 bases from J, with 16 bases between. The CDR3 runs to 15 residues. Germline assignment: CDR1 DFQATT and CDR2 SNEGSKA (reference sequence). Sequencing was carried out using blood, either unsorted or a sorted T cell fraction (not recorded which). V and J are TRBV20-1 and TRBJ2-1; TRBD2 is a possible D gene (5 bases). This sequence originates from a female donor with ankylosing spondylitis or in good health (not recorded which). The CDR3 DNA reads TGCAGTGCTAGAGCCTTGGAGAGGGTGGGCAATGAGCAGTTCTTC. Its translation is CSARALERVGNEQFF.